The present T cell receptor beta chain was sequenced within a study of cytomegalovirus exposure and HLA in healthy donors. Per the germline V gene, CDR1 is ENHRY and CDR2 is SYGVKD. Trimming left V 2 bases short and J 2 bases short, with 7 bases between. The CDR3 runs to 13 residues. 13 Jbeta primers and 60 Vbeta primers were used for the PCR. The protocol was immunoSEQ multiplex PCR, while the TCRdb copy is restricted to in-frame clones and leaves out a portion. The sample includes 150,000 to 200,000 clones, roughly 76% of them seen just once. In the case of this clone: Other DNA sequences from this sample encode an identical CDR3 as well.

This receptor was obtained from a woman in her late teens or twenties in good health and CMV-seropositive. Source material: PBMCs. The V call is TRBV10-3, the J call TRBJ2-7; D possibly corresponds to TRBD1 (5 bases). The CDR3 bases are TGTGCCATCAGTGAGACAGGAACCTACGAGCAGTACTTC. Residues: CAISETGTYEQYF.